These 32 T cell receptor beta chains originate from one sample sequenced in a study of human T cells and chemical hapten exposure. A single record per CDR3 protein comes from TCRdb applying MiXCR to the RACE reads. Among 75,000 to 90,000 distinct CDR3 sequences listed, about 11% were seen once. As for time point: patch test 1, 2 weeks after DPC sensitization. Treatment: therapeutic diphenylcyclopropenone sensitization with weekly scalp DPC. The source was whole blood, collected in connection with sensitization to the hapten diphenylcyclopropenone (DPC). Receptors originate from a woman aged 55-75 years with alopecia areata. Some clones in this sample may be carry-over from other donors' samples.

V gene TRBV7-2 combines with J gene TRBJ2-5; tentatively, D is TRBD1 (6 bases). Germline assignment: CDR1 SGHTA and CDR2 FQGNSA. There are 14 residues in the CDR3. V dropped 0 bases and J dropped 5 bases, with 10 bases sitting between them. The CDR3 bases are TGTGCCAGCAGCTTAGCGCAGGGGCTTGAGACCCAGTACTTC. This sequence encodes CASSLAQGLETQYF.

The chain links TRBV7-6 to TRBJ2-1; D possibly corresponds to TRBD1 (6 bases). This CDR3 spans 15 amino acids. Per germline, CDR1 SGHVS and CDR2 FNYEAQ. V lost 1 base and J lost 0, with 7 bases in between. The CDR3 nucleotides read TGTGCCAGCAGCTTAGAGGGGGACTCCTACAATGAGCAGTTCTTC. This encodes CASSLEGDSYNEQFF.

In this sample, this clonotype turned up a few times. The V and J genes are TRBV5-1 and TRBJ2-5; perhaps TRBD1 as D (6 bases). Germline CDR1 SGHRS, CDR2 YFSETQ. This CDR3 comprises 12 residues. Trimming removed 6 bases from V and 1 base from J, with 7 bases in between. As DNA, the CDR3 is TGCGCCAGCACAGGGGTCCAAGAGACCCAGTACTTC. Translating gives CASTGVQETQYF.

This clonotype has at least ten counts. This chain connects TRBV7-8 to TRBJ2-5, with D perhaps being TRBD1 or TRBD2 (6 bases each). The ends were cut back, 2 bases at V and 1 base at J, with 17 bases in the middle. The CDR3 loop spans 17 amino acids. Looked up from germline, CDR1 is SGHVS and CDR2 is FQNEAQ. The CDR3, as DNA: TGTGCCAGCAGCTTAAGAAAGAGGGGGGCACTCCAAGAGACCCAGTACTTC. Encoded protein: CASSLRKRGALQETQYF.

The table lists this clonotype with a few counts. The J gene is TRBJ1-1, the V gene TRBV18, with 9 nucleotides matching TRBD1. Germline-derived CDR1 and CDR2 are KGHSH and LQKENI. The CDR3 is 17 residues long. Trimming at V came to 3 bases and at J to 3 bases, leaving 11 bases not matched to a gene. The CDR3 reads CASSPSWDRAGDTEAFF. CDR3 DNA: TGTGCCAGCTCACCTAGCTGGGACAGGGCTGGGGACACTGAAGCTTTCTTT.

This clonotype occurred many times. CDR3 in DNA: TGTGCCAGCAGCATAGGACTTCATGCGCGAACAGATACGCAGTATTTT. Residues: CASSIGLHARTDTQYF. This rearrangement joins TRBV11-1 to TRBJ2-3, with D possibly matching TRBD2 (5 bases). The CDR3 runs 16 residues. CDR1 and CDR2 from the germline V gene are SGHAT and FQDESV (reference sequence). Trimming left V 5 bases short and J 3 bases short, with 18 bases between. Variable domain in full (rest from reference TRBV11-1 and TRBJ2-3): EAEVAQSPRYKITEKSQAVAFWCDPISGHATLYWYRQILGQGPELLVQFQDESVVDDSQLPKDRFSAERLKGVDSTLKIQPAELGDSAMYLCASSIGLHARTDTQYFGPGTRLTVL.

This clonotype was recorded at least ten times. V usage is TRBV7-9 and J usage is TRBJ2-3; tentatively, D is TRBD1 (5 bases). The germline gives CDR1 SEHNR, CDR2 FQNEAQ (reference sequence). V was trimmed by 1 base and J by 0 bases, leaving 8 bases between them. This CDR3 comprises 15 residues. The CDR3 protein is CASSLEAGSTDTQYF. DNA for the CDR3: TGTGCCAGCAGCTTAGAAGCAGGGAGCACAGATACGCAGTATTTT.

This clonotype was seen ten or more times. The CDR3 DNA is TGTGCTAGTGGTTTGGACTCACCCAAACACCGCCAGGGCCATGGCTACACCTTC. Amino acids: CASGLDSPKHRQGHGYTF. The V call is TRBV12-5, the J call TRBJ1-2, with TRBD1 as a possible D gene (5 bases). V gave up 1 base and J gave up 6 bases, with 24 bases separating them. This CDR3 has 18 residues. Germline V gene data show CDR1 as LGHNT and CDR2 as FRNRAP.

This chain uses TRBV11-2 with TRBJ2-7; possible D gene TRBD2, 6 bases. CDR1 is SGHAT, CDR2 FQNNGV, per germline. The CDR3 totals 12 residues. Trimming pared 5 bases from V and 4 bases from J, leaving 9 bases between. In DNA, the CDR3 is TGTGCCAGCAGCACCGCGGGGTACGAGCAGTACTTC. Its protein is CASSTAGYEQYF. The variable domain in full, with the rest retrieved from reference TRBV11-2 and TRBJ2-7, is EAGVAQSPRYKIIEKRQSVAFWCNPISGHATLYWYQQILGQGPKLLIQFQNNGVVDDSQLPKDRFSAERLKGVDSTLKIQPAKLEDSAVYLCASSTAGYEQYFGPGTRLTVT.

As concerns this clonotype: A much larger clone lies one base from this, so it may be a read error. J is TRBJ1-1 and V is TRBV7-9; D might be TRBD1 (6 bases). Germline V gives CDR1 SEHNR, CDR2 FQNEAQ (reference sequence). The CDR3 loop spans 13 amino acids. The CDR3 DNA is TGTGCCAACAGCCCGGGGGGCCGGGTTGAAGCTTTCTTT. Amino acid sequence: CANSPGGRVEAFF.

In this sample, this clonotype turned up many times. V is TRBV20-1 and J is TRBJ2-4; TRBD2 aligns across 13 bases. The CDR3 has 15 amino acids. V lost 6 bases and J lost 8; bases outside the gene matches: 10. Germline V lookup: CDR1 DFQATT, CDR2 SNEGSKA (reference sequence). CDR3 amino acids: CSATGTSGDGDIQYF. In DNA, the CDR3 is TGCAGTGCCACTGGGACTAGCGGGGATGGGGACATTCAGTACTTC.

This clonotype was observed many times. Relative to the germline gene, one junction end is altered; a read error may explain this. The chain has TRBV7-7 and TRBJ1-3; no reliable D call. CDR3 length equals 15 residues. Germline V gene sequence: CDR1 SSHAT, CDR2 FNYEAQ (reference sequence). CDR3 region: CASSQSIGFGNTIYF. In DNA, the CDR3 is TGTGCTAGCAGTCAGTCGATCGGATTTGGAAACACCATATATTTT.

The chain links TRBV6-5 to TRBJ2-1; 9 bases are a match to TRBD2. The CDR3 is 20 amino acids. Germline loops: CDR1 MNHEY, CDR2 SVGAGI. Trimming cost V 5 bases and J 0 bases; bases outside gene matches: 17. Written as DNA, the CDR3 is TGTGCCAGCAGTCCCACCAGACTAGCGGTTCCTGGTAGCTCCTACAATGAGCAGTTCTTC. Translating gives CASSPTRLAVPGSSYNEQFF.

The chain carries TRBV20-1 and TRBJ1-2; D not certain. The germline V and J ends were trimmed by 6 bases and 2 bases, with 10 bases remaining between them. The length of the CDR3 is 12 residues. CDR1 and CDR2 (germline): DFQATT, SNEGSKA (reference sequence). CDR3 in amino acids: CSAFQGNYGYTF. The CDR3 DNA sequence: TGCAGTGCCTTTCAAGGAAACTATGGCTACACCTTC.

This chain links TRBV12-3 or TRBV12-4 with TRBJ2-1, with D possibly being TRBD2 (5 bases). Trimming removed 6 bases at V and 9 bases at J, with 12 bases between. The CDR3 extends over 12 amino acids. The CDR3 here is CASRFSDAEQFF. CDR3 nucleotide sequence: TGTGCCAGCAGATTTAGCGATGCTGAGCAGTTCTTC.

This clonotype was detected only a few times. This CDR3 reads CASKGPAFEPQHF. The CDR3 DNA is TGTGCCAGCAAAGGCCCGGCTTTTGAGCCCCAGCATTTT. This sequence joins TRBV2 and TRBJ1-5; D is ambiguous. The V end lost 7 bases, the J end lost 8 bases, and 15 bases lay between the germline ends. This CDR3 contains 13 residues. In germline, CDR1 is SNHLY, CDR2 FYNNEI.

Regarding this clonotype: Possible read error: a much larger clone is one base away. This CDR3 is missing its conserved last phenylalanine or tryptophan, likely due to a read error. V and J are TRBV7-9 and TRBJ1-1; a possible D gene is TRBD1 (5 bases). Looked up from germline, CDR1 is SEHNR and CDR2 is FQNEAQ (reference sequence). This CDR3 has 16 residues. Trimming removed 2 bases from V and 4 bases from J, with 17 bases in between. The CDR3 region has the DNA TGTGCCAGCAGCTTAAAGTGGAAGGGGAAGAGCACTGAAGCTTTCCTT. Protein: CASSLKWKGKSTEAFL.

V gene TRBV5-4 combines with J gene TRBJ2-2; D is ambiguous. V was shortened by 7 bases and J by 4 bases, with 20 bases between the two germline ends. CDR1 and CDR2 (germline): SGHNT, YYREEE (reference sequence). The CDR3 is 16 residues long. CDR3 sequence: CASHSLGMRGTGELFF. In DNA, the CDR3 is TGTGCCAGCCACTCCTTGGGTATGCGAGGCACCGGGGAGCTGTTTTTT.

The V and J genes are TRBV5-4 and TRBJ2-5, with 8 bases fitting TRBD2. Germline-derived CDR1 and CDR2 are SGHNT and YYREEE (reference sequence). This CDR3 spans 17 amino acids. J lost 0 bases, V lost 0 bases, and 7 bases had no gene match. The CDR3 here is CASSLATTSANQETQYF. CDR3 in DNA: TGTGCCAGCAGCTTGGCCACGACTAGCGCTAACCAAGAGACCCAGTACTTC.

This clonotype was counted between two and nine times. V is TRBV29-1 and J is TRBJ2-4; D uncertain. Germline V gene sequence: CDR1 SQVTM, CDR2 ANQGSEA. The CDR3 covers 14 residues. Trimming cost V 5 bases and J 5 bases, with 16 bases left between them. The DNA for the CDR3 is TGCAGCGTTTCCCGTCTCGGGTGGGAAAACATTCAGTACTTC. Its protein is CSVSRLGWENIQYF.

The CDR3 nucleotides read TGCAGCGTTTTTGGTTCAGTTAGGGGATGGGACATAGATACGCAGTATTTT. This sequence encodes CSVFGSVRGWDIDTQYF. V usage is TRBV29-1 and J usage is TRBJ2-3; weak D call: TRBD1 (6 bases). Germline lookup yields CDR1 SQVTM and CDR2 ANQGSEA. Trimming pared 5 bases from V and 5 bases from J, leaving 26 bases between. The CDR3 contains 17 residues.

This clonotype was recorded at least ten times. CDR3 nucleotide sequence: TGTGCCAGCAGCTCCCATAGCGGGGGGGTCACAGATACGCAGTATTTT. This encodes CASSSHSGGVTDTQYF. This chain joins TRBV3-1 and TRBJ2-3, with 11 bases aligning to TRBD2. The germline V gene has CDR1 LGHDT and CDR2 YNNKEL (reference sequence). V shed 5 bases and J 2 bases; nucleotides not matched to a gene: 6. This CDR3 has 16 amino acids.

This clonotype occurred a few times. The CDR3 bases are TGTGCCAGCAGCCAGACAAGCTCCTACGAGCAGTACTTC. Translating it yields CASSQTSSYEQYF. The chain carries TRBV6-6 and TRBJ2-7; no clear D gene. Trimming removed 6 bases from V and 0 bases from J, with 9 bases in between. Germline CDR1 and CDR2: MNHNY and SVGAGI (reference sequence). The CDR3 runs 13 residues.

The chain has TRBV5-1 and TRBJ2-7; TRBD2 might be the D (5 bases). Germline V gene data show CDR1 as SGHRS and CDR2 as YFSETQ. The CDR3 is 13 residues long. V was clipped by 1 base and J by 6 bases, with 11 bases between them. Written as DNA, the CDR3 is TGCGCCAGCAGCTTGTGGCGGGCAGGCGAGCAGTACTTC. Translating gives CASSLWRAGEQYF. Complete variable domain (other parts from reference TRBV5-1 and TRBJ2-7): KAGVTQTPRYLIKTRGQQVTLSCSPISGHRSVSWYQQTPGQGLQFLFEYFSETQRNKGNFPGRFSGRQFSNSRSEMNVSTLELGDSALYLCASSLWRAGEQYFGPGTRLTVT.

This clonotype was seen repeatedly, ten times or more. The chain joins TRBV5-4 to TRBJ1-2, with TRBD1 as a possible D gene (5 bases). This CDR3 is built from 14 residues. V was cut by 4 bases and J by 6 bases, with 16 bases left in between. Germline loops: CDR1 SGHNT, CDR2 YYREEE (reference sequence). CDR3 DNA: TGTGCCAGCAGCCCCGGGACTCCGAGGGATGGCTACACCTTC. Translated: CASSPGTPRDGYTF.

The chain is built from TRBV30 and TRBJ1-6; maybe TRBD1 (5 bases). Germline V CDR1 and CDR2: GTSNPN, SVGIG (reference sequence). This CDR3 region has 17 residues. Trimming took 0 bases from V and 1 from J, leaving 13 bases between them. The CDR3 sequence: CAWSVRLRGSYNSPLHF. The CDR3 coding sequence is TGTGCCTGGAGTGTACGATTGCGGGGGTCCTATAATTCACCCCTCCACTTT.

At least ten counts were recorded for this clonotype. The chain uses TRBV20-1 and TRBJ1-1, with a tentative D call TRBD1 (5 bases). Trimming stripped 2 bases from V and 1 base from J, with 14 bases between. Germline V gene sequence: CDR1 DFQATT, CDR2 SNEGSKA (reference sequence). The CDR3 is 15 residues long. CDR3 region: CSARFRGRTNTEAFF. The CDR3 nucleotides read TGCAGTGCTAGATTCCGGGGCCGGACGAACACTGAAGCTTTCTTT.

This clonotype has only a few counts. The CDR3 coding sequence is TGTGCCAGCAGCGACCGACTAGCGGGGGAGCCACGGAATGAGCAGTTCTTC. This translates into CASSDRLAGEPRNEQFF. The chain employs TRBV9 and TRBJ2-1, with 12 nucleotides matching TRBD2. The CDR3 totals 17 residues. After removal of 3 bases from V and 7 bases from J, the junction contained 11 bases not matched to a gene. Germline CDR1 and CDR2: SGDLS and YYNGEE.

The chain links TRBV6-6 to TRBJ1-1; D not resolved. Germline V gives CDR1 MNHNY, CDR2 SVGAGI (reference sequence). With 5 bases removed from V and 0 bases from J, the gap between germline ends came to 7 bases. This CDR3 is built from 13 residues. CDR3 protein: CASSQQLNTEAFF. CDR3 DNA sequence: TGTGCCAGCAGTCAACAGTTGAACACTGAAGCTTTCTTT.

On this clonotype: Possible read error: a much larger clone is one base away. The rearrangement joins TRBV19 to TRBJ1-5; D remains ambiguous. CDR1 is LNHDA and CDR2 is SQIVND in the germline V gene (reference sequence). V lost 4 bases to trimming and J lost 6 bases, with 16 bases between them. The CDR3 extends over 15 amino acids. The CDR3 coding sequence is TGTGCCAGTAGTAAGCCCCGAAACGGGATTCAGCCCCAGCATTTT. As protein: CASSKPRNGIQPQHF.

The gene calls are TRBV7-9 and TRBJ1-2; no firm D call. V gave up 1 base and J gave up 8 bases, with 14 bases separating them. This CDR3 has 14 amino acids. Germline loops: CDR1 SEHNR, CDR2 FQNEAQ (reference sequence). DNA of the CDR3: TGTGCCAGCAGCTTAGTAAAGGGTGTTGGAGGCTACACCTTC. This sequence encodes CASSLVKGVGGYTF.

This clonotype was seen only a few times. CDR3 sequence (DNA): TGTGCCAGCAGCACCCCCGGGCTCCAACAGTATTTT. Translated, it gives CASSTPGLQQYF. The J gene is TRBJ2-3, the V gene TRBV9; D gene ambiguous. The germline gives CDR1 SGDLS, CDR2 YYNGEE. V lost 4 bases, J lost 12 bases, and 15 bases lay in between. CDR3 length equals 12 residues. The variable domain in full, completed from reference TRBV9 and TRBJ2-3, reads DSGVTQTPKHLITATGQRVTLRCSPRSGDLSVYWYQQSLDQGLQFLIQYYNGEERAKGNILERFSAQQFPDLHSELNLSSLELGDSALYFCASSTPGLQQYFGPGTRLTVL.